The clone carrying this T cell receptor beta chain was found a few times. Its matching antigen is unknown. The same CDR3 arises from other DNA sequences in this sample as well. This specimen comes from a study of cytomegalovirus exposure and HLA in healthy donors. Study-wide results and limits: The CMV antigen specificity of a few CMV-associated chains was confirmed through in vitro analysis.

Use of 60 Vbeta and 13 Jbeta primers characterized the PCR. The method was immunoSEQ multiplex PCR; TCRdb's version includes in-frame clones alone and lacks a portion of them. The repertoire has roughly 100,000 clones, around 77% of them found once; the top ten carry over 7.5%. CDR1 is SQVTM and CDR2 is ANQGSEA in the germline V gene. This CDR3 contains 13 residues. Losses at the gene ends were 6 bases for V and 1 base for J; bases not matched to a gene: 2. The sequence came from a woman aged 40 to 50 in good health and CMV-seropositive. Material for sequencing was PBMCs. The rearrangement links TRBV29-1 to TRBJ2-3; TRBD1 matches 9 bases. Written as DNA, the CDR3 is TGCAGCGTCCGACAGGGGGGCACAGATACGCAGTATTTT. The encoded protein is CSVRQGGTDTQYF.